The sequence of this T cell receptor beta chain was determined in a study of identical twins. The CDR3 is 16 amino acids. V lost 1 base, J lost 5 bases, and 2 bases stayed unmatched. The germline CDR1 and CDR2 sequences are LNHNV and YYDKDF (reference sequence). Via MiXCR, TCRdb re-called the 5' RACE reads, giving one row per CDR3 protein. The data show about 660,000 distinct CDR3 sequences, about 9.4% seen once. This clonotype was seen repeatedly, ten times or more. The sample was also linked to a second study, of yellow fever vaccine responses in identical twins.

This TCR came from a woman aged 18-29 years in good health. The sample taken for sequencing was PBMCs. The rearrangement joins TRBV15 to TRBJ2-2; 12 bases match TRBD2. The CDR3 nucleotides are TGTGCCACCAGCAGAGGGACTAGCGGGATGACCGGGGAGCTGTTTTTT. This encodes CATSRGTSGMTGELFF.